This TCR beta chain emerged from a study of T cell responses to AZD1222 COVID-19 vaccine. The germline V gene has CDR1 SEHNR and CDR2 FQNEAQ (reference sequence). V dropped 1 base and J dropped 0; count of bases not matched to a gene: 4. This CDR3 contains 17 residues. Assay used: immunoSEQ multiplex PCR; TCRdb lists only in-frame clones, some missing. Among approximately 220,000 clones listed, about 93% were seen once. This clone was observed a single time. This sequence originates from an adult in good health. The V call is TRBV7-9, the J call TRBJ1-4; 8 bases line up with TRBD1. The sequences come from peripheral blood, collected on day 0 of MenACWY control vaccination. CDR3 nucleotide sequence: TGTGCCAGCAGCTTAGGGGCAGGGGGCACAACTAATGAAAAACTGTTTTTT. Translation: CASSLGAGGTTNEKLFF.